This record covers a single T cell receptor beta chain. Its target is not known. The CDR3 spans 16 residues. Trimming took 4 bases from V and 1 from J; bases not matched to a gene: 7. Germline values: CDR1 SGHNT, CDR2 YYREEE (reference sequence). The sample comes from a study of cytomegalovirus exposure and HLA in healthy donors. General study points: TCR beta V- and J-gene trimming was later associated with a missense DCLRE1C variant. Highly shared sequence variants in one cluster were likely a sequencing artifact.

With 60 Vbeta and 13 Jbeta primers, the PCR was carried out. Authors' analysis steps: An analysis performed later counted around 80 million unique TCR beta chains (roughly 11 million of them shared). The table came from immunoSEQ multiplex PCR; TCRdb's copy has only in-frame clones and leaves some out. V, J and clone size were drawn from that table, and D and trimming were deduced from the DNA. The table records under 150,000 clones, approximately 85% of them present only once. This TCR was recovered from a woman aged 25 to 39 in good health and CMV-seropositive. The source material was PBMCs. The V call is TRBV5-4, the J call TRBJ2-7, with TRBD2 matching over 11 bases. CDR3 DNA: TGTGCCAGCAGCGGCCAAGGGACTAGCGGATCCTACGAGCAGTACTTC. It translates to CASSGQGTSGSYEQYF.